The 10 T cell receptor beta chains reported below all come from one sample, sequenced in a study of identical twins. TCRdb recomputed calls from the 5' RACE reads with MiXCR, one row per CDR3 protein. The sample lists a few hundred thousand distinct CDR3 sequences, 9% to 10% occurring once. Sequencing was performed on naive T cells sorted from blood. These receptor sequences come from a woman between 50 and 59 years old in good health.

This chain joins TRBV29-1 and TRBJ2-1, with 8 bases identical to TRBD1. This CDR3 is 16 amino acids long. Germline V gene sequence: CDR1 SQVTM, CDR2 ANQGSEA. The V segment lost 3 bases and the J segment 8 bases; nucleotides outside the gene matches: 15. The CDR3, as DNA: TGCAGCGTTGAGCCCCCCGGGACAGGCTTTCTCGATGAGCAGTTCTTC. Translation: CSVEPPGTGFLDEQFF.

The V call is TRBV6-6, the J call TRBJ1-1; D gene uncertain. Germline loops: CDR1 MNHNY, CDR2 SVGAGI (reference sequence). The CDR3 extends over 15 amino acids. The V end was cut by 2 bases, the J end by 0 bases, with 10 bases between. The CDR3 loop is CASSYQKGMNTEAFF. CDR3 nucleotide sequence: TGTGCCAGCAGTTACCAGAAGGGCATGAACACTGAAGCTTTCTTT.

The CDR3 loop is CASRQTSGISTDTQYF. In DNA, the CDR3 is TGTGCCAGCAGACAAACTAGCGGGATTTCCACAGATACGCAGTATTTT. The V call is TRBV12-3 or TRBV12-4, the J call TRBJ2-3, with TRBD2 identical over 10 bases. After removal of 6 bases from V and 2 bases from J, the junction contained 8 bases not matched to a gene. The CDR3 has 16 residues.

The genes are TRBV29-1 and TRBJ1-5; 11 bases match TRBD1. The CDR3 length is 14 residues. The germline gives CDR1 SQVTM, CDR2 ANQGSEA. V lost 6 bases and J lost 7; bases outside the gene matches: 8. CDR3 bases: TGCAGCGTCAGGGACAGGGGGATGGGACAGCCCCAGCATTTT. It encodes CSVRDRGMGQPQHF.

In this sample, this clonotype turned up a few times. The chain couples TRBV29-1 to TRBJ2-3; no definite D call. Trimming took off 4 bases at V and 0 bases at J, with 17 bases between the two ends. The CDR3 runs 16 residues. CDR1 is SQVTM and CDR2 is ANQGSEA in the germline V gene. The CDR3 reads CSVAMGQTRSTDTQYF. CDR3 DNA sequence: TGCAGCGTTGCGATGGGCCAGACGAGGAGCACAGATACGCAGTATTTT.

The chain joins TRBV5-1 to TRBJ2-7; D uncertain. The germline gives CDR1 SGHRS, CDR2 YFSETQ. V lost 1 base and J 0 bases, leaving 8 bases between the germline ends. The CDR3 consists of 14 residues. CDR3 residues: CASSLRSNSYEQYF. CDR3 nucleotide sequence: TGCGCCAGCAGCTTGAGGAGTAACTCCTACGAGCAGTACTTC.

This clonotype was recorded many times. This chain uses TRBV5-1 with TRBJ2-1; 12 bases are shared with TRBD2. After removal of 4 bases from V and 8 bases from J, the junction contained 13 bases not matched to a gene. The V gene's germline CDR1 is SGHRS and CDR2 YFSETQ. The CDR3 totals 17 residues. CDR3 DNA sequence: TGCGCCAGCAGCATATCGCTAGCGGGAGGGGGAGTAGATGAGCAGTTCTTC. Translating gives CASSISLAGGGVDEQFF.

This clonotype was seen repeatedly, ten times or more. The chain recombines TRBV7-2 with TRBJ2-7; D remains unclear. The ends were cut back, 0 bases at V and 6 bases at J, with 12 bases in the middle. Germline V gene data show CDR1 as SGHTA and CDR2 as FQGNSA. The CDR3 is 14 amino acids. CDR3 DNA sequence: TGTGCCAGCAGCTTAGCGGGAACTCTAGGCGAGCAGTACTTC. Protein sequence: CASSLAGTLGEQYF.

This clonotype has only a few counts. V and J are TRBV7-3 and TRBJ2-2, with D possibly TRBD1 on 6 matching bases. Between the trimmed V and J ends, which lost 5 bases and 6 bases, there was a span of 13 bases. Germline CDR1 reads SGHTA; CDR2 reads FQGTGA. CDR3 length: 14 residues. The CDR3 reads CASSPHGQSGELFF. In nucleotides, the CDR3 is TGTGCCAGCAGCCCCCATGGACAGTCCGGGGAGCTGTTTTTT.

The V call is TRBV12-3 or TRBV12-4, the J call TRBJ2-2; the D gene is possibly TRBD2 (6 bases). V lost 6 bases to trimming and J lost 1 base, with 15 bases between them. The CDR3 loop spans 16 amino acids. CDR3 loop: CASSPLWRGNTGELFF. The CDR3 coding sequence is TGTGCCAGCAGCCCGTTGTGGAGGGGGAACACCGGGGAGCTGTTTTTT.